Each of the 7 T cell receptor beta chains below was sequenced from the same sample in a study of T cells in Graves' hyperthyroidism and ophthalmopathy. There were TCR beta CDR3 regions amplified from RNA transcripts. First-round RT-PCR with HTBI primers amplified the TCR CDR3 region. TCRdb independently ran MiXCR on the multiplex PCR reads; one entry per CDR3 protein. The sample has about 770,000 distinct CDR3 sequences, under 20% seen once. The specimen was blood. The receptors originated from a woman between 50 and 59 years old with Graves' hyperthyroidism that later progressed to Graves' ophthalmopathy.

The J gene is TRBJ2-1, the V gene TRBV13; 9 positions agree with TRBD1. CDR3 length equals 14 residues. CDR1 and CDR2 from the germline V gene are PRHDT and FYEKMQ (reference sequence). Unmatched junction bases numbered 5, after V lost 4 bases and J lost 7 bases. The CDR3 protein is CASSSGQGLNEQFF. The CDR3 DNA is TGTGCCAGCAGCTCGGGACAGGGTTTGAATGAGCAGTTCTTC.

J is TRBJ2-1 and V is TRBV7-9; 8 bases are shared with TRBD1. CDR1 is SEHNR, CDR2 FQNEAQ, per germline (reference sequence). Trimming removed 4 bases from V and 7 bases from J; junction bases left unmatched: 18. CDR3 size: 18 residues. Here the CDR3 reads CASSSYSLGQGFGNEQFF. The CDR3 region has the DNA TGTGCCAGCAGCTCCTACTCGCTCGGACAGGGTTTTGGGAATGAGCAGTTCTTC.

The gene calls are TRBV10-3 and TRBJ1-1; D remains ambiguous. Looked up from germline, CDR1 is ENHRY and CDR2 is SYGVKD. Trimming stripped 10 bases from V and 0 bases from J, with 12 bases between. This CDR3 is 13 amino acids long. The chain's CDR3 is CATEEAMNTEAFF. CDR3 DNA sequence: TGTGCCACCGAAGAGGCGATGAACACTGAAGCTTTCTTT.

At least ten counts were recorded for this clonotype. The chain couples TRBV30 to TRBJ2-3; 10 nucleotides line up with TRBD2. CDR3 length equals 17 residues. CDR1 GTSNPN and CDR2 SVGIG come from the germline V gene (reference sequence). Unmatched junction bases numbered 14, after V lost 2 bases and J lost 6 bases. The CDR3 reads CAWSSWTTSGVTDTQYF. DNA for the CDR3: TGTGCCTGGAGTAGTTGGACTACTAGCGGGGTAACGGATACGCAGTATTTT. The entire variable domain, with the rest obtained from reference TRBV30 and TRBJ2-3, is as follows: SQTIHQWPATLVQPVGSPLSLECTVEGTSNPNLYWYRQAAGRGLQLLFYSVGIGQISSEVPQNLSASRPQDRQFILSSKKLLLSDSGFYLCAWSSWTTSGVTDTQYFGPGTRLTVL.

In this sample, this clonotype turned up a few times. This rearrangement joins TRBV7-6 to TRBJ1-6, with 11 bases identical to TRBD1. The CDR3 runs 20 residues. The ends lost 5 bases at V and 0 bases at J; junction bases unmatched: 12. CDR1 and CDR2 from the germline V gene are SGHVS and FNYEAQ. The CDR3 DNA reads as TGTGCCAGCAGCCCAGTGGGGACAGGGGGTCCTAGCTCCTATAATTCACCCCTCCACTTT. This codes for CASSPVGTGGPSSYNSPLHF. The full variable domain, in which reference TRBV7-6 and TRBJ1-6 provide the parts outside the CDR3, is GAGVSQSPRYKVTKRGQDVALRCDPISGHVSLYWYRQALGQGPEFLTYFNYEAQQDKSGLPNDRFSAERPEGSISTLTIQRTEQRDSAMYRCASSPVGTGGPSSYNSPLHFGNGTRLTVT.

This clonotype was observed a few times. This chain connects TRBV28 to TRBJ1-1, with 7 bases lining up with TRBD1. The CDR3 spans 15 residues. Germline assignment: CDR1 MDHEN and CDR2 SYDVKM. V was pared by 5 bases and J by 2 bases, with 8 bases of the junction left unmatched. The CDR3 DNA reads TGTGCCAGCAGTCCCTCGACAGGGACTAACACTGAAGCTTTCTTT. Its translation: CASSPSTGTNTEAFF.

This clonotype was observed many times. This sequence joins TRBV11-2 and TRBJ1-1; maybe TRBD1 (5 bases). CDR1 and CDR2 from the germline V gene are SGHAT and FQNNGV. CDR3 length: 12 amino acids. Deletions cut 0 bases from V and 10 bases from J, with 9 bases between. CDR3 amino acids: CASSLDIRGAFF. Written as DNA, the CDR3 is TGTGCCAGCAGCTTAGATATAAGGGGAGCTTTCTTT.